A single T cell receptor beta chain is shown here with its context. The sample is drawn from a study of cytomegalovirus exposure and HLA in healthy donors. The CDR3 is made up of 16 amino acids. Looked up from germline, CDR1 is LGHNA and CDR2 is YNFKEQ. V shed 4 bases and J shed 1 base, with 17 bases lying between them. Amplification used 60 Vbeta primers and 13 Jbeta primers. The method was immunoSEQ multiplex PCR; TCRdb's version includes in-frame clones alone and lacks a portion of them. This table holds about 160,000 clones, 80% to 85% found once. The material sequenced was PBMCs. The sequence was obtained from a man between 18 and 29 years old in good health and CMV-seronegative. The J gene is TRBJ2-7, the V gene TRBV4-2; D perhaps matches TRBD1 (5 bases). CDR3 sequence (DNA): TGTGCCAGCAGCCCTCTGGGGCCAGCGCTTTCCTACGAGCAGTACTTC. Translated, it gives CASSPLGPALSYEQYF.